The 8 T cell receptor beta chains in this list originate from one sample, sequenced in a study of PD-1 blockade in classical Hodgkin lymphoma. Sequenced by immunoSEQ multiplex PCR; TCRdb stores in-frame clones only, minus some. Here the sample spans fewer than 30,000 clones, approximately 80% being singletons. The patients all showed relapse after autologous stem cell transplantation, while their brentuximab vedotin exposure varied. The input for sequencing was peripheral blood mononuclear cells (PBMCs), taken before the second cycle of nivolumab. These receptors all stem from a human donor with classical Hodgkin lymphoma.

The chain couples TRBV27 to TRBJ1-3; D is perhaps TRBD1 (5 bases). The CDR3 sequence is 15 residues long. Germline CDR1 reads MNHEY; CDR2 reads SMNVEV (reference sequence). With 2 bases removed from V and 4 bases from J, the gap between germline ends came to 12 bases. In DNA, the CDR3 is TGTGCCAGCAGTTTAGGAGGGACTTTCGGAAACACCATATATTTT. Translating gives CASSLGGTFGNTIYF.

This clone was detected a few times. The junction departs from the called germline gene at one end, perhaps through a read error. The CDR3: CASSPLLADTQYF. The CDR3 DNA reads TGTGCTAGCAGCCCCTTGCTGGCAGATACGCAGTATTTT. The chain links TRBV7-7 to TRBJ2-3; D remains ambiguous. This CDR3 contains 13 residues. Germline lookup yields CDR1 SSHAT and CDR2 FNYEAQ (reference sequence). Filled out from reference TRBV7-7 and TRBJ2-3, the complete variable domain reads GAGVSQSPRYKVTKRGQDVTLRCDPISSHATLYWYQQALGQGPEFLTYFNYEAQPDKSGLPSDRFSAERPEGSISTLTIQRTEQRDSAMYRCASSPLLADTQYFGPGTRLTVL.

Only a few counts were recorded for this clone. The genes are TRBV5-4 and TRBJ1-2; D possibly corresponds to TRBD1 (6 bases). The germline CDR1 and CDR2 sequences are SGHNT and YYREEE (reference sequence). V gave up 0 bases and J gave up 2 bases, with 8 bases separating them. CDR3 size: 14 residues. The CDR3 DNA reads TGTGCCAGCAGCTTGGCCGGACAGAACTATGGCTACACCTTC. It codes for CASSLAGQNYGYTF.

This sequence joins TRBV5-1 and TRBJ2-7; tentatively, D is TRBD2 (6 bases). This CDR3 region has 15 residues. The V end was cut by 0 bases, the J end by 2 bases, with 12 bases between. Germline CDR1 reads SGHRS; CDR2 reads YFSETQ. The CDR3 region is CASSLARGGTYEQYF. The CDR3 DNA reads TGCGCCAGCAGCTTGGCCCGCGGAGGGACCTACGAGCAGTACTTC.

The chain has TRBV7-9 and TRBJ1-4; TRBD1 aligns across 12 bases. The V and J ends lost 4 bases and 6 bases, in that order; junction bases with no gene match: 15. The CDR3 totals 19 residues. Per the germline V gene, CDR1 is SEHNR and CDR2 is FQNEAQ (reference sequence). The CDR3 DNA is TGTGCCAGCAGCTCCCCGGGACAGGGGGCTCGGGTCTCTCATGAAAAACTGTTTTTT. It is translated as CASSSPGQGARVSHEKLFF.

The sample holds a few counts of this clone. The rearrangement joins TRBV6-5 to TRBJ2-3; possible D gene TRBD1, 6 bases. Germline CDR1 is MNHEY and CDR2 is SVGAGI. The ends were cut back, 2 bases at V and 5 bases at J, with 14 bases in the middle. There are 15 residues in the CDR3. The CDR3 is CASSYVGARGDTQYF. CDR3 DNA sequence: TGTGCCAGCAGTTACGTGGGGGCCAGGGGAGATACGCAGTATTTT.

This chain's CDR3 is CATSRPGKGYGGYTF. The CDR3 nucleotides are TGTGCCACCAGCAGACCCGGAAAGGGTTACGGCGGCTACACCTTC. J is TRBJ1-2 and V is TRBV15; no clear D. Germline values: CDR1 LNHNV, CDR2 YYDKDF (reference sequence). There are 15 residues in the CDR3. V was trimmed by 2 bases and J by 8 bases, leaving 18 bases between them. The complete variable domain, with remaining parts taken from reference TRBV15 and TRBJ1-2, reads DAMVIQNPRYQVTQFGKPVTLSCSQTLNHNVMYWYQQKSSQAPKLLFHYYDKDFNNEADTPDNFQSRRPNTSFCFLDIRSPGLGDTAMYLCATSRPGKGYGGYTFGSGTRLTVV.

This chain links TRBV7-2 with TRBJ1-4; the D is unclear. V shed 0 bases and J shed 1 base, with 3 bases lying between them. From germline, CDR1 is SGHTA and CDR2 FQGNSA. The CDR3 loop spans 14 amino acids. The CDR3, as DNA: TGTGCCAGCAGCTTAGCCAGAACTAATGAAAAACTGTTTTTT. It is translated as CASSLARTNEKLFF.